Listed below are T cell receptor beta chains from one sample, sequenced in a study of T-cell memory formation after mild COVID-19. TCRdb passed the 5' RACE reads through MiXCR, listing each CDR3 protein once. The profile shows some 290,000 distinct CDR3 sequences, around 15% of them singletons. Material for sequencing was PBMCs or a T cell subset sorted from them (not recorded which). The receptor source for this set is a man younger than 30 who had mild COVID-19 (a few samples of this study predate the infection). Cell type and time point are not known. Each CDR3 is given with its conserved first and last residue. The order of the fields is D gene, V gene, clone size, J gene, CDR3 DNA, CDR3 protein. The D gene is left open where the match is weak. The size entry is marked missing in some rows and otherwise reads once, few, many or a size class.

D gene: TRBD2; V gene: TRBV12-3/TRBV12-4; clone size: NA; J gene: TRBJ2-5; CDR3 DNA: TGTGCCAGCAGAAGGGGACTAGCGGGACAAGAGACCCAGTACTTC; CDR3 protein: CASRRGLAGQETQYF
D gene: NA; V gene: TRBV5-1; clone size: NA; J gene: TRBJ2-3; CDR3 DNA: TGCGCCAGCAGCTTGTACAGATCTAGCACAGATACGCAGTATTTT; CDR3 protein: CASSLYRSSTDTQYF
D gene: NA; V gene: TRBV6-6; clone size: once; J gene: TRBJ1-2; CDR3 DNA: TGTGCCAGCAGTTACATGGGGGCGAGCTATGGCTACACCTTC; CDR3 protein: CASSYMGASYGYTF
D gene: TRBD1; V gene: TRBV7-2; clone size: NA; J gene: TRBJ1-5; CDR3 DNA: TGTGCCAGCAGCCAATCGGGGACAGGGGGTCGTGGACAGCCCCAGCATTTT; CDR3 protein: CASSQSGTGGRGQPQHF
D gene: NA; V gene: TRBV7-9; clone size: few; J gene: TRBJ2-2; CDR3 DNA: TGTGCCAGCAGCTTAGGACTAGTCCCCGGGGAGCTGTTTTTT; CDR3 protein: CASSLGLVPGELFF
D gene: TRBD1; V gene: TRBV2; clone size: NA; J gene: TRBJ2-5; CDR3 DNA: TGTGCCAGCAGGCAGCGGAGAAAAGGGGGCGGCGAGACCCAGTACTTC; CDR3 protein: CASRQRRKGGGETQYF
D gene: NA; V gene: TRBV6-5; clone size: many; J gene: TRBJ2-7; CDR3 DNA: TGTGCCAGCAGTTACGGGACATTTTACGAGCAGTACTTC; CDR3 protein: CASSYGTFYEQYF
D gene: NA; V gene: TRBV9; clone size: NA; J gene: TRBJ2-3; CDR3 DNA: TGTGCCAGCAGCGTAGATGGCATCTCAGATACGCAGTATTTT; CDR3 protein: CASSVDGISDTQYF
D gene: NA; V gene: TRBV20-1; clone size: NA; J gene: TRBJ1-2; CDR3 DNA: TGCAGTGCTGCCCGCAGCCATGGCTACACCTTC; CDR3 protein: CSAARSHGYTF
D gene: TRBD2; V gene: TRBV7-2; clone size: NA; J gene: TRBJ2-5; CDR3 DNA: TGTGCCAGCAGCATTAGCGGGGGTCAAGAGACCCAGTACTTC; CDR3 protein: CASSISGGQETQYF
D gene: NA; V gene: TRBV9; clone size: NA; J gene: TRBJ2-7; CDR3 DNA: TGTGCCAGCAGCGTAGAGGTAGGGAACTACGAGCAGTACTTC; CDR3 protein: CASSVEVGNYEQYF
D gene: TRBD1; V gene: TRBV5-6; clone size: many; J gene: TRBJ2-7; CDR3 DNA: TGTGCCAGCAGCCAAGGGGGCAGGAGTTACGAGCAGTACTTC; CDR3 protein: CASSQGGRSYEQYF
D gene: TRBD2; V gene: TRBV20-1; clone size: few; J gene: TRBJ2-3; CDR3 DNA: TGCAGTGCTAGAGCTAGCGGGGCGACAGATACGCAGTATTTT; CDR3 protein: CSARASGATDTQYF
D gene: TRBD2; V gene: TRBV7-2; clone size: few; J gene: TRBJ2-5; CDR3 DNA: TGTGCCAGCAGCCCTAGCGGGGGGAAAGAGACCCAGTACTTC; CDR3 protein: CASSPSGGKETQYF
D gene: TRBD2; V gene: TRBV10-3; clone size: NA; J gene: TRBJ2-5; CDR3 DNA: TGTGCCATCAGTGATTCAGCGGGGCGGGTCGTAGAGACCCAGTACTTC; CDR3 protein: CAISDSAGRVVETQYF
D gene: NA; V gene: TRBV4-1; clone size: NA; J gene: TRBJ2-7; CDR3 DNA: TGCGCCAGCAGCCAGGGACACCATTCCTCCTACGAGCAGTACTTC; CDR3 protein: CASSQGHHSSYEQYF
D gene: TRBD1; V gene: TRBV6-6; clone size: NA; J gene: TRBJ2-2; CDR3 DNA: TGTGCCACCAGCCGGCCAGGGGGCACCGGGGAGCTGTTTTTT; CDR3 protein: CATSRPGGTGELFF
D gene: NA; V gene: TRBV5-1; clone size: NA; J gene: TRBJ2-2; CDR3 DNA: TGCGCCAGCAGCTTGGATGGCGGCCCGAGCACCGGGGAGCTGTTTTTT; CDR3 protein: CASSLDGGPSTGELFF
D gene: NA; V gene: TRBV6-1; clone size: few; J gene: TRBJ1-1; CDR3 DNA: TGTGCCAGCAGTAACCAGGGTAAAGAAGCTTTCTTT; CDR3 protein: CASSNQGKEAFF
D gene: NA; V gene: TRBV20-1; clone size: NA; J gene: TRBJ1-1; CDR3 DNA: TGCAGTGCTAGGTTAGCAGGAAACACTGAAGCTTTCTTT; CDR3 protein: CSARLAGNTEAFF
D gene: TRBD1; V gene: TRBV4-1; clone size: NA; J gene: TRBJ2-2; CDR3 DNA: TGCGCCAGCAGGACCGCGACAGGGGGCGAGACCGGGGAGCTGTTTTTT; CDR3 protein: CASRTATGGETGELFF
D gene: NA; V gene: TRBV7-6; clone size: few; J gene: TRBJ2-5; CDR3 DNA: TGTGCCAGCAGTCATGTTAGAGGGGATTCGCCCGGGTCCCAGTACTTC; CDR3 protein: CASSHVRGDSPGSQYF